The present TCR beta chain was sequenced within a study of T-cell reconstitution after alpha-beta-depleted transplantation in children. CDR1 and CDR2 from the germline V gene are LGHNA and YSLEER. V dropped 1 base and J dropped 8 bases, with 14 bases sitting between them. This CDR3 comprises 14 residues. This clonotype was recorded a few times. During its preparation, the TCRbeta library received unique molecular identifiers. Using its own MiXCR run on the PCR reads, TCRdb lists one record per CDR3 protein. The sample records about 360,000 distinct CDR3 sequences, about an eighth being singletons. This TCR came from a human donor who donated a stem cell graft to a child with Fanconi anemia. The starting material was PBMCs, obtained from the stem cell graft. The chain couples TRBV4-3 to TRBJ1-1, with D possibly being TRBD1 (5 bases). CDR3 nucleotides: TGCGCCAGCAGCCAAGTTCTGGGGCTTTCGGAAGCTTTCTTT. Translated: CASSQVLGLSEAFF.